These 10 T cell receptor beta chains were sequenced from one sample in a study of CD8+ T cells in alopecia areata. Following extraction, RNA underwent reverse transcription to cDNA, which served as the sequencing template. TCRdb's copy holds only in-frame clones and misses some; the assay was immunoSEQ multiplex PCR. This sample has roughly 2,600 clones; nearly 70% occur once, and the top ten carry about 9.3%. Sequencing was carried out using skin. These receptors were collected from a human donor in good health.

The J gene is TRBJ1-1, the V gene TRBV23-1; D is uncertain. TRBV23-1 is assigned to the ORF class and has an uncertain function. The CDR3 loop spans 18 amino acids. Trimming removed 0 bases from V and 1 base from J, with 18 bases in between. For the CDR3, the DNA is TGCGCCAGCAGTCAATCGGCCAATCGGTCGGGTCGGAACACTGAAGCTTTCTTT. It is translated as CASSQSANRSGRNTEAFF.

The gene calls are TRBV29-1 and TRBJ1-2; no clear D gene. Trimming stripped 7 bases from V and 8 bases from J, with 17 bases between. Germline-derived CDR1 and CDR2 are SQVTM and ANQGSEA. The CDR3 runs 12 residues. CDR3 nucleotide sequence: TGCAGCGCATCCCTGGTGGGTGTAGGCTACACCTTC. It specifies CSASLVGVGYTF.

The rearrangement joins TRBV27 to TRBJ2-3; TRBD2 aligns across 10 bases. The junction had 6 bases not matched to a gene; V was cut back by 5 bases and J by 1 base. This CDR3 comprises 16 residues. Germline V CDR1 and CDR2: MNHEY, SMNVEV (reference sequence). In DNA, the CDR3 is TGTGCCAGCAGTCCACTCGGGACTAGCGGCACAGATACGCAGTATTTT. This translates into CASSPLGTSGTDTQYF.

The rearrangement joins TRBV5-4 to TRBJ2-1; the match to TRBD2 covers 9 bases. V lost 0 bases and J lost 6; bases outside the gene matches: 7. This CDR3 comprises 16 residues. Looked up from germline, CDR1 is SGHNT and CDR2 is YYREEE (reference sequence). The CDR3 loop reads CASSLGWRGGSNEQFF. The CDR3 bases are TGTGCCAGCAGCTTGGGGTGGCGGGGGGGCAGCAATGAGCAGTTCTTC.

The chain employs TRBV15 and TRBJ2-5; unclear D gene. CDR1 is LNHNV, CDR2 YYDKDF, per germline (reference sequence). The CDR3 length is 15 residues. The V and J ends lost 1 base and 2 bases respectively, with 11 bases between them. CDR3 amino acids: CATSRGALVQETQYF. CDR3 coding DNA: TGTGCCACCAGCAGAGGGGCGCTGGTACAAGAGACCCAGTACTTC. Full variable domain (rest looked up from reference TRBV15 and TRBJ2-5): DAMVIQNPRYQVTQFGKPVTLSCSQTLNHNVMYWYQQKSSQAPKLLFHYYDKDFNNEADTPDNFQSRRPNTSFCFLDIRSPGLGDTAMYLCATSRGALVQETQYFGPGTRLLVL.

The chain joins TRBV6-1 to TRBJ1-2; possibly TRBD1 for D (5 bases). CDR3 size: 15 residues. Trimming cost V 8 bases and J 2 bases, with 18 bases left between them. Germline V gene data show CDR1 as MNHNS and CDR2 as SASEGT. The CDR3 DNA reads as TGTGCCAGCGCCCCAACTTCGGGGGGGAACTATGGCTACACCTTC. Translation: CASAPTSGGNYGYTF.

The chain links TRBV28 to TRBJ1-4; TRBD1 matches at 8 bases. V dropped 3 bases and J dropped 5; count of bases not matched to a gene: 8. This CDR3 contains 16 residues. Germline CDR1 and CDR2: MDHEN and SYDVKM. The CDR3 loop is CASSFAETGVNEKLFF. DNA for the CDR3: TGTGCCAGCAGTTTCGCGGAGACAGGGGTGAATGAAAAACTGTTTTTT. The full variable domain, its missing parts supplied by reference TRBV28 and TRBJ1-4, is DVKVTQSSRYLVKRTGEKVFLECVQDMDHENMFWYRQDPGLGLRLIYFSYDVKMKEKGDIPEGYSVSREKKERFSLILESASTNQTSMYLCASSFAETGVNEKLFFGSGTQLSVL.

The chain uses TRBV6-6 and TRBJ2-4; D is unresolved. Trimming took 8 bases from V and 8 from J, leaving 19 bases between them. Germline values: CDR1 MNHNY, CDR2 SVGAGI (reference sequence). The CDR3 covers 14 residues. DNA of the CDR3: TGTGCCAGCGCCTCGACGGGTGTCGTGTACATTCAGTACTTC. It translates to CASASTGVVYIQYF.

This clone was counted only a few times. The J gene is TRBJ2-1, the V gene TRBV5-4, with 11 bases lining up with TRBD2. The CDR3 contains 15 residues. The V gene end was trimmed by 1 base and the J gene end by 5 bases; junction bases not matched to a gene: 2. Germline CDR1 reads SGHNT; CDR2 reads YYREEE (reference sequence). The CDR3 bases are TGTGCCAGCAGCTTGAGACTAGCGGGGAACAATGAGCAGTTCTTC. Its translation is CASSLRLAGNNEQFF.

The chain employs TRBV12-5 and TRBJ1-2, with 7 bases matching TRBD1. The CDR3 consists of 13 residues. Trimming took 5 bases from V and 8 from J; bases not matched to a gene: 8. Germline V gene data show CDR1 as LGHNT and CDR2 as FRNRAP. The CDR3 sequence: CASGTQGVRGYTF. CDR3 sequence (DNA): TGTGCTAGTGGTACCCAGGGGGTCAGGGGCTACACCTTC.